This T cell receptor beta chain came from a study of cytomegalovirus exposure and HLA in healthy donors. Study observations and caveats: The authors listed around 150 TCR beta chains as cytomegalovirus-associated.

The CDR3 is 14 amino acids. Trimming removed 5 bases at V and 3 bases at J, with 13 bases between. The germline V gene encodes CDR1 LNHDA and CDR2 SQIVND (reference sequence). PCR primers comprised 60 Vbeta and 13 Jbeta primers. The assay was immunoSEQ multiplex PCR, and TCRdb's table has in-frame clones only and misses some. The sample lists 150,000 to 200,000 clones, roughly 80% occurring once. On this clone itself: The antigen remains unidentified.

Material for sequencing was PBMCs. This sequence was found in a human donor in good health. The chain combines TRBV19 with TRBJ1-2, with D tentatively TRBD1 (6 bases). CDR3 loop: CASSHRAGDYGYTF. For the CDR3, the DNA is TGTGCCAGTAGTCATCGCGCAGGGGACTATGGCTACACCTTC.